The rows below give T cell receptor beta chains drawn from one sample of a study of T cells expressing NK-cell markers. TCRdb re-analyzed the 5' RACE reads; it lists each CDR3 protein once, without DNA. The sample's table shows about 410 distinct CDR3 sequences. The material sequenced was blood T cells: a sorted CD56 or NKG2C T cell subset, CD4+ or CD8+ T cells, or bulk PBMC T cells (not recorded which). The receptors shown here come from a man aged 18-75 years in good health. Each CDR3 is given with its conserved first and last residue. Clone size is stated in some rows and not others, as once, few, many or a class when expanded.

.,TRBJ2-3,TRBV6-1,CASGLAGAEDTQYF
.,TRBJ2-5,TRBV10-3,CAISERGVRGLQETQYF
medium-sized,TRBJ2-7,TRBV6-5,CASSYSPENEQYF
medium-sized,TRBJ1-2,TRBV10-3,CAISVRQLLPRGNYGYTF
.,TRBJ2-7,TRBV25-1,CASSPLVGRSYEQYF
.,TRBJ1-5,TRBV12-3/TRBV12-4,CASSPTDRGTQPQHF
.,TRBJ2-5,TRBV5-1,CASRGPETQYF
hyperexpanded,TRBJ1-5,TRBV28,CASSLVVGSRWGNQPQHF
large,TRBJ1-1,TRBV6-2/TRBV6-3,CASQLIRRGPEAFF
hyperexpanded,TRBJ2-1,TRBV5-8,CASSFGTWLYNEQFF
.,TRBJ2-2,TRBV28,CASSPWDVTGELFF
large,TRBJ2-1,TRBV6-2/TRBV6-3,CASSYSIGATYNEQFF
.,TRBJ2-4,TRBV7-8,CASSLHSQGFAKNIQYF
.,TRBJ2-7,TRBV7-2,CASSEGSGGWYEQYF
.,TRBJ2-3,TRBV10-3,CAAAGTGGDTQYF
.,TRBJ2-4,TRBV19,CASSIAPNSGAFRGGYF
large,TRBJ2-5,TRBV28,CASSRALGAETQYF
.,TRBJ2-1,TRBV12-3/TRBV12-4,CASSGRRGTNEQFF
.,TRBJ1-1,TRBV18,CASSPLIWGNTEAFF
.,TRBJ2-2,TRBV7-9,CASSTRYSGELFFF
.,TRBJ2-5,TRBV20-1,CSAVRGSGKETQYF
medium-sized,TRBJ1-2,TRBV12-3/TRBV12-4,CASSLLSIYYGYTF
large,TRBJ2-2,TRBV13,CASSLAGNWNTGELFF
large,TRBJ2-2,TRBV6-5,CASRWWRGVTGELFF
.,TRBJ2-7,TRBV3-1,CASSQDRASTGLYEQYF
large,TRBJ2-7,TRBV28,CASSFTGREGPSYEQYF
.,TRBJ1-6,TRBV11-2,CASSTQGTSSYNSPLHF
.,TRBJ1-4,TRBV20-1,CSARPWDRRANEKLFF
.,TRBJ1-2,TRBV5-6,CASSFVDSPYGYTF